The 21 T cell receptor beta chains listed next were all sequenced from one sample in a study of T cells in Graves' hyperthyroidism and ophthalmopathy. RNA transcripts were the template for amplifying TCR beta CDR3 regions. First-round RT-PCR targeting the TCR CDR3 was performed with the HTBI primer set. TCRdb ran MiXCR on the multiplex PCR reads and lists one entry per CDR3 protein. Altogether 600,000 to 750,000 distinct CDR3 sequences are present, around a sixth being singletons, with the ten largest covering around 15%. Sequenced: blood. These receptors came from a man between 50 and 59 years old with Graves' hyperthyroidism.

This clonotype was seen ten or more times. The V call is TRBV20-1, the J call TRBJ2-2; 10 bases agree with TRBD1. V lost 5 bases to trimming and J lost 4 bases; unmatched junction nucleotides: 7. Germline CDR1 and CDR2: DFQATT and SNEGSKA (reference sequence). The CDR3 covers 15 residues. CDR3 sequence (DNA): TGCAGTGCTCCGAGACAGGGGGCAGGCACCGGGGAGCTGTTTTTT. Encoded protein: CSAPRQGAGTGELFF.

The V and J genes are TRBV6-1 and TRBJ1-2; TRBD1 is a possible D gene (5 bases). Germline CDR1 and CDR2: MNHNS and SASEGT. The ends were cut back, 8 bases at V and 4 bases at J, with 11 bases in the middle. The CDR3 has 12 amino acids. CDR3 residues: CASSTDAYGYTF. CDR3 bases: TGTGCCAGCTCGACAGATGCCTATGGCTACACCTTC.

This clonotype was counted many times. The chain carries TRBV12-3 or TRBV12-4 and TRBJ2-2, with a possible D match to TRBD1 (5 bases). The CDR3 contains 20 residues. The V gene lost 4 bases and the J gene lost 3 bases, with 27 bases spanning the gap. CDR3: CASSSPLYRQGRRDTGELFF. The CDR3 region has the DNA TGTGCCAGCAGTTCCCCCCTTTATCGTCAAGGGCGCAGGGACACCGGGGAGCTGTTTTTT.

This clonotype was observed a few times. This rearrangement joins TRBV6-1 to TRBJ2-1, with D unresolved. The CDR3 is made up of 11 amino acids. Germline CDR1 reads MNHNS; CDR2 reads SASEGT. V shed 5 bases and J shed 9 bases, with 8 bases lying between them. CDR3 sequence reads: CASSPSGEQFF. CDR3 nucleotide sequence: TGTGCCAGCAGTCCTTCGGGTGAGCAGTTCTTC.

With regard to this clonotype: A single base separates this from a much larger clone, so it may be a read error. This chain connects TRBV10-3 to TRBJ2-7; perhaps TRBD1 as D (5 bases). This CDR3 comprises 12 residues. Per the germline V gene, CDR1 is ENHRY and CDR2 is SYGVKD. CDR3 region: CAISVDSYGQYF. The DNA for the CDR3 is TGTGCCATCAGTGTAGACAGCTACGGGCAGTACTTC.

This clonotype was detected ten times or more. CDR3 protein: CASSLDYNEQFF. In DNA, the CDR3 is TGTGCCAGCAGCTTGGACTACAATGAGCAGTTCTTC. V usage is TRBV7-3 and J usage is TRBJ2-1; no definite D call. CDR1 and CDR2 from the germline V gene are SGHTA and FQGTGA. The CDR3 runs to 12 residues. Trimming stripped 3 bases from V and 3 bases from J, with 3 bases between.

This clonotype was found many times. The rearrangement uses TRBV20-1 and TRBJ2-1, with D perhaps TRBD2 (6 bases). Germline V CDR1 and CDR2: DFQATT, SNEGSKA (reference sequence). The CDR3 is 13 residues long. Trimming removed 1 base from V and 10 bases from J, with 14 bases in between. The CDR3 DNA reads TGCAGTGCTAGAGCTACGAACAGCGGGGAGCAGTTCTTC. Translating gives CSARATNSGEQFF.

This clonotype was detected ten times or more. The chain joins TRBV2 to TRBJ2-7; D gene unclear. The germline gives CDR1 SNHLY, CDR2 FYNNEI. V gave up 5 bases and J gave up 0 bases, with 8 bases separating them. This CDR3 comprises 13 residues. CDR3 sequence: CASSQRSSYEQYF. DNA for the CDR3: TGTGCCAGCAGTCAACGGTCCTCCTACGAGCAGTACTTC.

This clonotype was observed a few times. The genes are TRBV2 and TRBJ2-1; 8 nucleotides align to TRBD2. V gave up 11 bases and J gave up 0 bases; unmatched junction bases: 12. This CDR3 contains 16 residues. CDR1 is SNHLY and CDR2 is FYNNEI in the germline V gene. CDR3 sequence reads: CARHQSSGISYNEQFF. CDR3 DNA: TGTGCCCGACACCAAAGTAGCGGGATCTCCTACAATGAGCAGTTCTTC.

This clonotype was detected a few times. This chain connects TRBV7-3 to TRBJ2-3, with 7 bases lining up with TRBD2. The CDR3 covers 15 residues. V gave up 2 bases and J gave up 5 bases; unmatched junction bases: 7. The germline gives CDR1 SGHTA, CDR2 FQGTGA. CDR3 region: CASSLAAGARDTQYF. For the CDR3, the DNA is TGTGCCAGCAGCTTAGCGGCGGGAGCTAGAGATACGCAGTATTTT.

This clonotype has a count of ten or more. The chain is built from TRBV5-1 and TRBJ2-1; 10 nucleotides match TRBD2. Germline assignment: CDR1 SGHRS and CDR2 YFSETQ. J gave up 5 bases and V 0 bases, and 5 bases lay outside the gene matches. The CDR3 extends over 16 amino acids. The CDR3 protein is CASSLASSGSHNEQFF. Written as DNA, the CDR3 is TGCGCCAGCAGCTTGGCGTCTAGCGGGAGCCACAATGAGCAGTTCTTC.

The CDR3: CSATSGYTTDTQYF. For the CDR3, the DNA is TGCAGTGCTACTAGCGGGTATACCACAGATACGCAGTATTTT. The V call is TRBV20-1, the J call TRBJ2-3, with 8 positions matching TRBD2. V shed 4 bases and J 2 bases; nucleotides not matched to a gene: 5. Germline V gene data show CDR1 as DFQATT and CDR2 as SNEGSKA (reference sequence). The CDR3 is 14 amino acids.

On this clonotype itself: This may come from a read error, since a much larger clone is one base off. The chain uses TRBV6-1 and TRBJ1-1; D is perhaps TRBD1 (5 bases). This CDR3 is built from 14 residues. The ends were cut back, 1 base at V and 0 bases at J, with 6 bases in the middle. Germline assignment: CDR1 MNHNS and CDR2 SASEGT. The CDR3 reads CASSEEGLNTEAFF. In DNA, the CDR3 is TGTGCCAGCAGTGAAGAGGGGCTGAACACTGAAGCTTTCTTT.

This clonotype occurred many times. The rearrangement links TRBV13 to TRBJ2-4; D is undetermined. The germline V and J ends were trimmed by 5 bases and 6 bases, with 8 bases remaining between them. The CDR3 loop spans 12 amino acids. Germline CDR1 and CDR2: PRHDT and FYEKMQ (reference sequence). The CDR3 reads CASSSGRNIQYF. In nucleotides, the CDR3 is TGTGCCAGCAGCAGTGGAAGAAACATTCAGTACTTC. Based on the CDR3 plus reference TRBV13 and TRBJ2-4, the full variable domain is AAGVIQSPRHLIKEKRETATLKCYPIPRHDTVYWYQQGPGQDPQFLISFYEKMQSDKGSIPDRFSAQQFSDYHSELNMSSLELGDSALYFCASSSGRNIQYFGAGTRLSVL.

The rearrangement uses TRBV7-3 and TRBJ1-6; 7 positions match TRBD1. After removal of 3 bases from V and 3 bases from J, the junction contained 5 bases not matched to a gene. The CDR3 extends over 16 amino acids. Germline V CDR1 and CDR2: SGHTA, FQGTGA. The CDR3 sequence is CASSFGGGHYNSPLHF. DNA for the CDR3: TGTGCCAGCAGCTTCGGAGGGGGCCACTATAATTCACCCCTCCACTTT.

This clonotype appeared many times. The chain links TRBV20-1 to TRBJ1-1, with D maybe TRBD1 (5 bases). V dropped 6 bases and J dropped 3 bases, with 17 bases sitting between them. Germline CDR1 reads DFQATT; CDR2 reads SNEGSKA (reference sequence). The CDR3 contains 14 residues. CDR3: CSAQRDYPDTEAFF. CDR3 in DNA: TGCAGTGCCCAACGGGACTACCCCGACACTGAAGCTTTCTTT.

This clonotype was observed many times. The chain employs TRBV28 and TRBJ1-5; 11 nucleotides line up with TRBD1. The germline CDR1 and CDR2 sequences are MDHEN and SYDVKM. There are 16 residues in the CDR3. The junction had 5 bases not matched to a gene; V was cut back by 4 bases and J by 3 bases. The CDR3: CASSSGQGAFNQPQHF. In DNA form, the CDR3 reads TGTGCCAGCAGTTCCGGACAGGGGGCTTTCAATCAGCCCCAGCATTTT.

This rearrangement joins TRBV18 to TRBJ1-5; 9 nucleotides line up with TRBD1. With 3 bases clipped from V and 0 bases from J, the junction kept 3 bases outside the gene matches. This CDR3 region has 16 residues. CDR1 and CDR2 from the germline V gene are KGHSH and LQKENI. The CDR3 loop reads CASSPTGGYSNQPQHF. CDR3 nucleotides: TGTGCCAGCTCACCGACAGGGGGTTATAGCAATCAGCCCCAGCATTTT.

The V gene is TRBV6-5, the J gene TRBJ2-7; 8 nucleotides align to TRBD2. The CDR3 is 18 amino acids. Germline CDR1 reads MNHEY; CDR2 reads SVGAGI. V lost 2 bases and J lost 1; bases outside the gene matches: 13. The CDR3 DNA sequence: TGTGCCAGCAGTTACGCAGCATCTTTCAGCGGGAGATCCTACGAGCAGTACTTC. It specifies CASSYAASFSGRSYEQYF.

The sample holds a few counts of this clonotype. The chain links TRBV6-1 to TRBJ2-6, with a possible D match to TRBD2 (5 bases). V was cut by 7 bases and J by 1 base, with 11 bases left in between. The germline V gene has CDR1 MNHNS and CDR2 SASEGT. The CDR3 loop spans 15 amino acids. In DNA form, the CDR3 reads TGTGCCAGCAAAAAGGGAGCATCTGGGGCCAACGTCCTGACTTTC. Translation gives CASKKGASGANVLTF.

In this sample, this clonotype turned up a few times. The chain is built from TRBV10-2 and TRBJ2-7, with D perhaps matching TRBD1 (5 bases). V was cut by 4 bases and J by 5 bases, with 6 bases left in between. The CDR3 spans 11 residues. Per germline, CDR1 WSHSY and CDR2 SAAADI. The CDR3, as DNA: TGCGCCAGCAGTGGGGGCGACGAGCAGTACTTC. It encodes CASSGGDEQYF.